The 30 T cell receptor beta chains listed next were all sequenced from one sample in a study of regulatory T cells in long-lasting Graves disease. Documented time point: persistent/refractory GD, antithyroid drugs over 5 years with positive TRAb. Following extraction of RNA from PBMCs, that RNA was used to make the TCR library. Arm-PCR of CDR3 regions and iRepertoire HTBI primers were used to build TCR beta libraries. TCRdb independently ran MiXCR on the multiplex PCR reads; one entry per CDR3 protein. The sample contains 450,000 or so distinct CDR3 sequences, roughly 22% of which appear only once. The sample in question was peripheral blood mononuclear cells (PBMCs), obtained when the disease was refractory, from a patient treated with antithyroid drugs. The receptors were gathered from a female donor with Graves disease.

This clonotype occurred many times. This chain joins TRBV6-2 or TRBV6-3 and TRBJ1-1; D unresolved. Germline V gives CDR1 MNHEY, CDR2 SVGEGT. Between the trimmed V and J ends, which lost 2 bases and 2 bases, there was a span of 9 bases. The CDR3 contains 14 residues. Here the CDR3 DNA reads TGTGCCAGCAGTTACCATGGCCTTAACACTGAAGCTTTCTTT. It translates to CASSYHGLNTEAFF.

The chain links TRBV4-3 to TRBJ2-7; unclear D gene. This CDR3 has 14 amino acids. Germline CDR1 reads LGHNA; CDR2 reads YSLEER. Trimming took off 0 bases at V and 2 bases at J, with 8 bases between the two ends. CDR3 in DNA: TGCGCCAGCAGCCAAGATCTCTATACCTACGAGCAGTACTTC. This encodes CASSQDLYTYEQYF.

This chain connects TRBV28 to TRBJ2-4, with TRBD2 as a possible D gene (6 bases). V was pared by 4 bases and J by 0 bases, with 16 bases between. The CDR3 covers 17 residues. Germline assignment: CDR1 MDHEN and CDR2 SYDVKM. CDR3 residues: CASSYYGGNLAKNIQYF. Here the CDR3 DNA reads TGTGCCAGCAGTTATTATGGGGGGAACCTAGCCAAAAACATTCAGTACTTC.

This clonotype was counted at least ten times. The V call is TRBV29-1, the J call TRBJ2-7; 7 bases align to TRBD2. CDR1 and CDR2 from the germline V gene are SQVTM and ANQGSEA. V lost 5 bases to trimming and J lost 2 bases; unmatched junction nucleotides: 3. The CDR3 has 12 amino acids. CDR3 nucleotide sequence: TGCAGCGTTTACGGGACTACCTACGAGCAGTACTTC. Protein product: CSVYGTTYEQYF.

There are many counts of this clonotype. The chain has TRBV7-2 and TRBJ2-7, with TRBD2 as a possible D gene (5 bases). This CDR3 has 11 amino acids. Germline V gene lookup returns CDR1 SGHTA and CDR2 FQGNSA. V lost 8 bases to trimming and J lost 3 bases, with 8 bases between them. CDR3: CASGENYEQYF. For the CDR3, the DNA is TGTGCCAGCGGGGAGAACTACGAGCAGTACTTC.

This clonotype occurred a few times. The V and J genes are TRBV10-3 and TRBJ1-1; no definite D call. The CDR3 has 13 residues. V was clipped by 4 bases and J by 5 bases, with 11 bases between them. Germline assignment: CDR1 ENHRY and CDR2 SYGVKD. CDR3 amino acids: CAISVGSETEAFF. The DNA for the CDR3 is TGTGCCATCAGTGTAGGGAGTGAGACTGAAGCTTTCTTT.

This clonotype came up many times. This chain's CDR3 is CASSQQTGGFDGYTF. The CDR3 bases are TGTGCCAGCAGCCAACAAACGGGAGGGTTCGATGGCTACACCTTC. The rearrangement joins TRBV7-9 to TRBJ1-2; no clear D gene. The CDR3 totals 15 residues. Trimming pared 5 bases from V and 6 bases from J, leaving 19 bases between. Germline V gene sequence: CDR1 SEHNR, CDR2 FQNEAQ (reference sequence).

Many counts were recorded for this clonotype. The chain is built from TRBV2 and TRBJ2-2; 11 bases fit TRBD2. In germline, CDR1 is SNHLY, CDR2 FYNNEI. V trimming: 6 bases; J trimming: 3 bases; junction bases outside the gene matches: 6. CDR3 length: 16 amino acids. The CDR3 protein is CASRVLAGGDTGELFF. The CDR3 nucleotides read TGTGCCAGCAGGGTTCTAGCGGGGGGCGACACCGGGGAGCTGTTTTTT.

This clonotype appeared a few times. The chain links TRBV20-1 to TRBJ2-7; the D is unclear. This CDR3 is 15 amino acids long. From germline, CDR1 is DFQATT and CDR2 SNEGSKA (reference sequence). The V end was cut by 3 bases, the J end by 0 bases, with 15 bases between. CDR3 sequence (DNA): TGCAGTGCTAGGACCCCCAAGAGTATCTCCTACGAGCAGTACTTC. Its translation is CSARTPKSISYEQYF.

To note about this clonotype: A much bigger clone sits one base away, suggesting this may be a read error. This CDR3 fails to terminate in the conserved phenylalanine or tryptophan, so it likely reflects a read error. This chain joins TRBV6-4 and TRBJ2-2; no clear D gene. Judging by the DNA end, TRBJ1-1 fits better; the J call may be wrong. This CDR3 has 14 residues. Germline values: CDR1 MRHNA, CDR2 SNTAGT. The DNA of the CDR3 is TGTGCCAGCAGCGCCCTCGTCTCCGGCTCACAGGCTTTCCTT. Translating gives CASSALVSGSQAFL.

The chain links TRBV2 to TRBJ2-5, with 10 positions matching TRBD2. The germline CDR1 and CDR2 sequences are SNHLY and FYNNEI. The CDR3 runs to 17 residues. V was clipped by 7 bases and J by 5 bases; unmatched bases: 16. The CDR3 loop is CASIGAASGGAGETQYF. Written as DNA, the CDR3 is TGTGCCAGCATAGGTGCGGCGAGCGGGGGGGCTGGGGAGACCCAGTACTTC.

The CDR3 loop reads CATSVNTNTEAFF. DNA for the CDR3: TGTGCCACCAGTGTAAATACAAACACTGAAGCTTTCTTT. The chain is built from TRBV24-1 and TRBJ1-1; D not resolved. Germline CDR1 is KGHDR and CDR2 is SFDVKD. The CDR3 is made up of 13 amino acids. V lost 5 bases and J 2 bases, leaving 8 bases between the germline ends.

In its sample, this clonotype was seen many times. CDR3 residues: CASSLDPGLNTEAFF. The CDR3 nucleotides read TGTGCCAGCAGCTTAGACCCAGGACTGAACACTGAAGCTTTCTTT. The chain has TRBV7-8 and TRBJ1-1; the D is unclear. The CDR3 totals 15 residues. The V gene's germline CDR1 is SGHVS and CDR2 FQNEAQ. V gave up 1 base and J gave up 0 bases, with 9 bases separating them.

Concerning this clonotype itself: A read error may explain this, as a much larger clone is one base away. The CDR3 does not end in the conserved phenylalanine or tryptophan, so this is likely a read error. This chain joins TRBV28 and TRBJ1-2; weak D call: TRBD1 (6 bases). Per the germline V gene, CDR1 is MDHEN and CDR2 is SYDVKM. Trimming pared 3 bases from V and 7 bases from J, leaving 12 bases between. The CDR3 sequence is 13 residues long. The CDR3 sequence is CASSFRQGFGYTS. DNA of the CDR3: TGTGCCAGCAGTTTTCGTCAGGGGTTTGGCTACACCTCC.

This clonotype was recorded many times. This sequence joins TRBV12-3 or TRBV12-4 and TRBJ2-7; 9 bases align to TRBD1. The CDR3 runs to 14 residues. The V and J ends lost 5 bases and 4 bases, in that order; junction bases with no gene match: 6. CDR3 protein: CASSPTGGGYEQYF. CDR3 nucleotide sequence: TGTGCCAGCAGTCCGACAGGGGGTGGTTACGAGCAGTACTTC.

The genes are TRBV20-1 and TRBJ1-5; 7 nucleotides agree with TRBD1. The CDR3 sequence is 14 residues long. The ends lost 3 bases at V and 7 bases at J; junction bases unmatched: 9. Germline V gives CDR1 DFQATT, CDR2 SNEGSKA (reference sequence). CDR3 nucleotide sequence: TGCAGTGCTAGCCAAAGGGGGCGCTTCCAGCCCCAGCATTTT. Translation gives CSASQRGRFQPQHF.

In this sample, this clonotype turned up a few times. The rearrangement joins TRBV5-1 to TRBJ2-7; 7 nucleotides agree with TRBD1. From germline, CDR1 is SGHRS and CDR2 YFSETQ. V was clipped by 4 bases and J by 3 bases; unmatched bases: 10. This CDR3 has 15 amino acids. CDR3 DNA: TGCGCCAGCAGCAAAGACAGGGTCAGAAACTACGAGCAGTACTTC. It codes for CASSKDRVRNYEQYF. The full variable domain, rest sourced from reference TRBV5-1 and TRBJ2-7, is KAGVTQTPRYLIKTRGQQVTLSCSPISGHRSVSWYQQTPGQGLQFLFEYFSETQRNKGNFPGRFSGRQFSNSRSEMNVSTLELGDSALYLCASSKDRVRNYEQYFGPGTRLTVT.

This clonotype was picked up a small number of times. CDR3: CASSFGALNIQYF. The CDR3, as DNA: TGTGCCAGCAGCTTCGGGGCCTTAAACATTCAGTACTTC. V and J are TRBV14 and TRBJ2-4; D is tentatively TRBD1 or TRBD2 (5 bases each). Per the germline V gene, CDR1 is SGHDN and CDR2 is FVKESK. Deletions cut 5 bases from V and 6 bases from J, with 11 bases between. The CDR3 has 13 residues.

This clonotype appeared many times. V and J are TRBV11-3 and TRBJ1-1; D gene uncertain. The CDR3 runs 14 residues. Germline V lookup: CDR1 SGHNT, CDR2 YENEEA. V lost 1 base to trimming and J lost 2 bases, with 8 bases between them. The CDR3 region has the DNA TGTGCCAGCAGCTTAGTAACGGCTAACACTGAAGCTTTCTTT. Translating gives CASSLVTANTEAFF.

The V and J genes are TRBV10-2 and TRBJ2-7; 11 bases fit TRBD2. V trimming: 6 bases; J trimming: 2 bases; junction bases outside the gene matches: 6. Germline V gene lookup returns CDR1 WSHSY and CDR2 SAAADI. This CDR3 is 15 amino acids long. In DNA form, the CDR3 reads TGCGCCAGCAGGGGGGCTAGCGGGGGGACCTACGAGCAGTACTTC. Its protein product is CASRGASGGTYEQYF.

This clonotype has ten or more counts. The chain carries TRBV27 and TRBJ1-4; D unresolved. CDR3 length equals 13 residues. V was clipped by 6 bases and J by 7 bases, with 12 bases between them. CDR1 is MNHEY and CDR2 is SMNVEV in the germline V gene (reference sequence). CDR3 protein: CASSVGIPEKLFF. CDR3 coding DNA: TGTGCCAGCAGCGTCGGGATCCCTGAAAAACTGTTTTTT.

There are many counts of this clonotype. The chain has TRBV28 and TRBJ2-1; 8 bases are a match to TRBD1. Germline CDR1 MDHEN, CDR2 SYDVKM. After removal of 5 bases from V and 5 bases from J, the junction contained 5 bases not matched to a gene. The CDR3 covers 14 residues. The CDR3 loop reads CASSVRTGHNEQFF. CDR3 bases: TGTGCCAGCAGTGTAAGGACAGGGCACAATGAGCAGTTCTTC.

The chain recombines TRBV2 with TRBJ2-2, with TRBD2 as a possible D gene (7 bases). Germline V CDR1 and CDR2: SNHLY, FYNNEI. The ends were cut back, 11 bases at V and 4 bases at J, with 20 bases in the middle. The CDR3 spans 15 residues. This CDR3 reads CACKGGQGFTGELFF. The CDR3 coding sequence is TGTGCCTGCAAGGGGGGGCAGGGCTTCACCGGGGAGCTGTTTTTT.

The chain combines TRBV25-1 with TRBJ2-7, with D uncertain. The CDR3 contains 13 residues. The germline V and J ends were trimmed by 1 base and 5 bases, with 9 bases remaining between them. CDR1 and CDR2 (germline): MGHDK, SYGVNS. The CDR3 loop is CASSELWDHEQYF. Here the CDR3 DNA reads TGTGCCAGCAGTGAATTGTGGGATCACGAGCAGTACTTC.

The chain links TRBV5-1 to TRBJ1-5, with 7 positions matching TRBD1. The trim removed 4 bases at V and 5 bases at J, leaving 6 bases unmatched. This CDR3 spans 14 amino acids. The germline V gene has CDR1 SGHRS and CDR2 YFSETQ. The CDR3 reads CASSPFRGDQPQHF. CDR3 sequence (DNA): TGCGCCAGCAGCCCATTCAGGGGGGATCAGCCCCAGCATTTT.

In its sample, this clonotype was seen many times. CDR3 sequence: CASSYPHEQYF. CDR3 coding DNA: TGTGCCAGCAGTTACCCCCACGAGCAGTACTTC. The chain uses TRBV6-5 and TRBJ2-7; D gene unclear. This CDR3 has 11 amino acids. V was pared by 2 bases and J by 5 bases, with 4 bases between. Germline V lookup: CDR1 MNHEY, CDR2 SVGAGI.

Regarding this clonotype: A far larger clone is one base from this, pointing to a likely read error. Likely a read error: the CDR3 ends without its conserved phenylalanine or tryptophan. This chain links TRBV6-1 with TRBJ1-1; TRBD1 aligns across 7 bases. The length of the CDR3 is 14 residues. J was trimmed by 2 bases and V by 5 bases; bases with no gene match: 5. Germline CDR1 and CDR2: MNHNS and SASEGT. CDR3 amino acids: CASSSRQGNTEAFS. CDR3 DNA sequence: TGTGCCAGCAGTTCGAGACAGGGTAACACTGAAGCTTTCTCT.

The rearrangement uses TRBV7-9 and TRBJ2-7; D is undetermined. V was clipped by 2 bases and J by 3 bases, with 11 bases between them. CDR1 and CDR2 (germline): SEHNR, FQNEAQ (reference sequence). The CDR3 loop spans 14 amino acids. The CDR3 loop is CASSLTSEIYEQYF. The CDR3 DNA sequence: TGTGCCAGCAGCTTAACATCCGAGATCTACGAGCAGTACTTC.

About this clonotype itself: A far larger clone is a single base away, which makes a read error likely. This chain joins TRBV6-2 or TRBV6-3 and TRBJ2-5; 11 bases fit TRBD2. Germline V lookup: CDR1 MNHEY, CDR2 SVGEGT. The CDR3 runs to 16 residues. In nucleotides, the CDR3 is TGTGCCGGCAGCCTGCCACTAGCGGGAGTGGAGGAGACCCAGTACTTC. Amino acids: CAGSLPLAGVEETQYF.

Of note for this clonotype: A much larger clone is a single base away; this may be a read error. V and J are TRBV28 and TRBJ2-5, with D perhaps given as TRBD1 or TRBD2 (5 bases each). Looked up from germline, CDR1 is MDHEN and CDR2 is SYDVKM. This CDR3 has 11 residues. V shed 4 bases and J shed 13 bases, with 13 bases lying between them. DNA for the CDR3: TGTGCCAGCAGTTCCCGAGGGGCCCGGTACTTC. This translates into CASSSRGARYF.